A single sample is the source of the 6 T cell receptor beta chains below, sequenced in a study of blood T cell repertoires in COVID-19. Measured with immunoSEQ multiplex PCR; TCRdb has only the in-frame clones, and not every one. Altogether around 62,000 clones are present, more than 75% being singletons, with the ten largest covering 10%. Sequences were obtained from PBMCs or T cells enriched from blood (not recorded which). All receptors come from a woman between 40 and 55 years old who had recovered from COVID-19.

The CDR3 spells CASSLSWGDYYNEQFF. The CDR3 DNA is TGCGCCAGCAGCTTGTCGTGGGGGGATTACTACAATGAGCAGTTCTTC. The chain carries TRBV5-1 and TRBJ2-1; weak D call: TRBD2 (6 bases). Germline CDR1 SGHRS, CDR2 YFSETQ. Deletions cut 1 base from V and 3 bases from J, with 14 bases between. This CDR3 spans 16 amino acids. Combining the CDR3 with reference TRBV5-1 and TRBJ2-1 gives the whole variable domain KAGVTQTPRYLIKTRGQQVTLSCSPISGHRSVSWYQQTPGQGLQFLFEYFSETQRNKGNFPGRFSGRQFSNSRSEMNVSTLELGDSALYLCASSLSWGDYYNEQFFGPGTRLTVL.

The genes are TRBV7-3 and TRBJ2-1; perhaps TRBD2 as D (6 bases). CDR1 is SGHTA, CDR2 FQGTGA, per germline. The germline V and J ends were trimmed by 5 bases and 5 bases, with 13 bases remaining between them. The length of the CDR3 is 14 residues. The CDR3 protein is CASSPGRGNNEQFF. CDR3 sequence (DNA): TGTGCCAGCAGCCCCGGGCGGGGAAACAATGAGCAGTTCTTC.

On this clone: This sample includes further DNA sequences coding for the same CDR3. The rearrangement links TRBV11-3 to TRBJ1-1; D gene ambiguous. Trimming took off 1 base at V and 1 base at J, with 4 bases between the two ends. Looked up from germline, CDR1 is SGHNT and CDR2 is YENEEA. This CDR3 has 13 amino acids. CDR3 protein: CASSLGQNTEAFF. The CDR3 DNA sequence: TGTGCCAGCAGCTTAGGGCAGAACACTGAAGCTTTCTTT. The whole variable domain, filled in from reference TRBV11-3 and TRBJ1-1, reads EAGVVQSPRYKIIEKKQPVAFWCNPISGHNTLYWYLQNLGQGPELLIRYENEEAVDDSQLPKDRFSAERLKGVDSTLKIQPAELGDSAVYLCASSLGQNTEAFFGQGTRLTVV.

This sequence joins TRBV5-4 and TRBJ2-2; possibly TRBD1 for D (5 bases). V dropped 10 bases and J dropped 6 bases, with 16 bases sitting between them. Germline V gene lookup returns CDR1 SGHNT and CDR2 YYREEE (reference sequence). The CDR3 totals 13 residues. The CDR3 here is CASQEQGPGELFF. In DNA form, the CDR3 reads TGTGCCTCCCAAGAGCAGGGCCCCGGGGAGCTGTTTTTT.

The chain is built from TRBV15 and TRBJ2-3, with D tentatively TRBD2 (5 bases). Per the germline V gene, CDR1 is LNHNV and CDR2 is YYDKDF (reference sequence). Trimming left V 5 bases short and J 1 base short, with 19 bases between. This CDR3 has 17 residues. CDR3 region: CATSPRGIGVGTDTQYF. As DNA, the CDR3 is TGTGCCACCAGCCCCCGTGGGATCGGGGTGGGCACAGATACGCAGTATTTT.

The chain recombines TRBV19 with TRBJ1-1, with D maybe TRBD1 (5 bases). This CDR3 comprises 17 residues. The germline gives CDR1 LNHDA, CDR2 SQIVND (reference sequence). V lost 2 bases and J 5 bases, leaving 21 bases between the germline ends. The CDR3 region has the DNA TGTGCCAGTAGTATACCTGGGAGGGGCGAGGGTAAAACTGAAGCTTTCTTT. Translated, it gives CASSIPGRGEGKTEAFF.